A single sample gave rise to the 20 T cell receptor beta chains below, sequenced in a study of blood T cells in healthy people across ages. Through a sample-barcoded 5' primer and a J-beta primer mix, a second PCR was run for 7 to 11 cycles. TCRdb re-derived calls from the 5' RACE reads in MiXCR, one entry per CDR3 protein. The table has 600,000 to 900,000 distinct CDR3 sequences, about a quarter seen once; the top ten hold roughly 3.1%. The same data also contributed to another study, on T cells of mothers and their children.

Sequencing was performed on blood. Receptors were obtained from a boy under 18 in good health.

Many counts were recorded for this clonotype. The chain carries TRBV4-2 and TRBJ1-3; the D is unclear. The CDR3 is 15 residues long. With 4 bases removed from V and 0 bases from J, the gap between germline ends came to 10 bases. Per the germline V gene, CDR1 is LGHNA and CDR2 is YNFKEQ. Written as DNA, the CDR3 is TGTGCCAGCAGCCCCCACAGTAGCTCTGGAAACACCATATATTTT. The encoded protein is CASSPHSSSGNTIYF.

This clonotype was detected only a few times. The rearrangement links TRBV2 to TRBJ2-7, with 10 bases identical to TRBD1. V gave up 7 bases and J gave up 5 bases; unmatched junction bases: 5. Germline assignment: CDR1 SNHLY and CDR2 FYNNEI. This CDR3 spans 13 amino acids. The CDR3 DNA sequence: TGTGCCAGCAAAGGGACAGGGGTGAACGAGCAGTACTTC. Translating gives CASKGTGVNEQYF.

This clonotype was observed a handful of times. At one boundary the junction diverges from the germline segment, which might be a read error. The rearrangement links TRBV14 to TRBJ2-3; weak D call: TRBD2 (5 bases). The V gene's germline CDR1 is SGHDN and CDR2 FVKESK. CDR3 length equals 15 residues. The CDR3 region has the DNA TGTGCCAGCAACCAAGTCGGCGGGCCCGGGGATACGCAGTATTTT. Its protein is CASNQVGGPGDTQYF.

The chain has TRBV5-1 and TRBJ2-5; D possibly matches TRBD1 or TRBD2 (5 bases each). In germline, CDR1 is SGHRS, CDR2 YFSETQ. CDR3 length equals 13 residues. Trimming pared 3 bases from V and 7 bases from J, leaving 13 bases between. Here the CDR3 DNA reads TGCGCCAGCAGCTCCGGGACGTGGGCGACCCAGTACTTC. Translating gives CASSSGTWATQYF.

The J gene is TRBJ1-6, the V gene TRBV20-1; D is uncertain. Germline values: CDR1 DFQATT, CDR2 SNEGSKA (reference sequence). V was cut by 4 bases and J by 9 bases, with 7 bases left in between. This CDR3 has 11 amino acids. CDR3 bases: TGCAGTGCTACTGACACTTCACCCCTCCACTTT. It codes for CSATDTSPLHF.

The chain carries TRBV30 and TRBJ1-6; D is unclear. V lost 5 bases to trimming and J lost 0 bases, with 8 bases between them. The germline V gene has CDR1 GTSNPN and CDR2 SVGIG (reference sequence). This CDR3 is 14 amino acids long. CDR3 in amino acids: CAWRSSSYNSPLHF. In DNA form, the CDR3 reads TGTGCCTGGCGGTCCAGCTCCTATAATTCACCCCTCCACTTT.

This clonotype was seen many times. The CDR3 bases are TGTGCCAGCAGTCGTATAGCGGGGGCCCAAGAGACCCAGTACTTC. This sequence encodes CASSRIAGAQETQYF. The chain has TRBV28 and TRBJ2-5; 9 nucleotides match TRBD2. Per germline, CDR1 MDHEN and CDR2 SYDVKM. CDR3 length equals 15 residues. With 5 bases clipped from V and 1 base from J, the junction kept 5 bases outside the gene matches.

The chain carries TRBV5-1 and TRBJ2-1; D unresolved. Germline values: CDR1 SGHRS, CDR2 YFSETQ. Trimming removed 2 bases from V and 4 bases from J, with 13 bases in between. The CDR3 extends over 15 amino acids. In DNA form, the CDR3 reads TGCGCCAGCAGCTTTGGATCCCCCGGGTACAATGAGCAGTTCTTC. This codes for CASSFGSPGYNEQFF.

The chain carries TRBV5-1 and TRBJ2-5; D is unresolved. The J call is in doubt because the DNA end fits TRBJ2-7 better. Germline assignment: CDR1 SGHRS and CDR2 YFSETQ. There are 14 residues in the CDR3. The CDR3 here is CASSFEPSSYEQYF. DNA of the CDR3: TGCGCCAGCAGCTTCGAACCGAGCTCCTACGAGCAGTACTTC.

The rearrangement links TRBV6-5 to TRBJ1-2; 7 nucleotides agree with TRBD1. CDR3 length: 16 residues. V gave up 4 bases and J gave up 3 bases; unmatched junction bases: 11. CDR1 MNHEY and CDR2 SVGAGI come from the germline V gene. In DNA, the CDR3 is TGTGCCAGCAGTTCTCCCGTGGCAGGGGGGCACTATGGCTACACCTTC. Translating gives CASSSPVAGGHYGYTF.

CDR3 amino acids: CASDRDTTYEQYF. The DNA for the CDR3 is TGTGCCAGCGACCGGGACACAACCTACGAGCAGTACTTC. The chain recombines TRBV7-9 with TRBJ2-7; a weak D match, TRBD1 (6 bases). Per germline, CDR1 SEHNR and CDR2 FQNEAQ (reference sequence). CDR3 size: 13 residues. V was clipped by 8 bases and J by 2 bases, with 13 bases between them.

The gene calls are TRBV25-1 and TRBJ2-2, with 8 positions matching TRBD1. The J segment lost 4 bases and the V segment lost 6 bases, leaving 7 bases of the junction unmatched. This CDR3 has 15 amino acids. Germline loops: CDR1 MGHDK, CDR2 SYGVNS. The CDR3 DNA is TGTGCCAGCAGGACTCACAGGGGGAGCACCGGGGAGCTGTTTTTT. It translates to CASRTHRGSTGELFF.

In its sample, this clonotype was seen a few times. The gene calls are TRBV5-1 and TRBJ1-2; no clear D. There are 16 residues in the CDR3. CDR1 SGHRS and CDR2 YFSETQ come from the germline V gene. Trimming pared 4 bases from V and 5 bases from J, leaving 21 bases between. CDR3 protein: CASSKGTGPLSYGYTF. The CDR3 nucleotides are TGCGCCAGCAGCAAGGGCACCGGACCCCTCTCATATGGCTACACCTTC.

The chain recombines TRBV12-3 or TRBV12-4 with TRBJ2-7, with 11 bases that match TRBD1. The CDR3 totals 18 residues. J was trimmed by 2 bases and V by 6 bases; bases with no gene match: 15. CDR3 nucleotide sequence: TGTGCCAGCAGCCGGACAGGGGGCCCCGGGGTTTTTGCCTACGAGCAGTACTTC. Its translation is CASSRTGGPGVFAYEQYF.

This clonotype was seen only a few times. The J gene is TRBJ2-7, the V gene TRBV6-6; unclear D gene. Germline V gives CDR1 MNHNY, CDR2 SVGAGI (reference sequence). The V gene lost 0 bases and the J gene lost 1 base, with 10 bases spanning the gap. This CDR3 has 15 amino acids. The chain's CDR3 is CASSYSIPTSYEQYF. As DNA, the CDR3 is TGTGCCAGCAGTTACTCGATTCCGACATCCTACGAGCAGTACTTC.

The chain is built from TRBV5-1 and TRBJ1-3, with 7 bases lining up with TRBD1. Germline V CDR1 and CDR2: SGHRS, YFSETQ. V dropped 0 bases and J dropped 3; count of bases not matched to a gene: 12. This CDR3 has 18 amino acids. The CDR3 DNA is TGCGCCAGCAGCTTGGCCGGGACAGCAACACCAGATGGAAACACCATATATTTT. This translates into CASSLAGTATPDGNTIYF.

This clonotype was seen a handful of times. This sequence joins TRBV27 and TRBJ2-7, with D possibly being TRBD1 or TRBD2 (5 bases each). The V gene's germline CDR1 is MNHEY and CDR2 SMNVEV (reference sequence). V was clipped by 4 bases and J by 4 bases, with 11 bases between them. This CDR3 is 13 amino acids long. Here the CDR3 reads CASSSSGSYEQYF. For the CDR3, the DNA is TGTGCCAGCAGTTCCTCAGGGAGTTACGAGCAGTACTTC.

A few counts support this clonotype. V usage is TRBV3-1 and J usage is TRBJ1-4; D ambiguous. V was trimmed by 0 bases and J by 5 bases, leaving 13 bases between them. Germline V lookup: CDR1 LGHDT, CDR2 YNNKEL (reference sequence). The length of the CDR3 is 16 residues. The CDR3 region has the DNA TGTGCCAGCAGCCAAGATCTTCGAACTCGGAATGAAAAACTGTTTTTT. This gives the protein CASSQDLRTRNEKLFF.

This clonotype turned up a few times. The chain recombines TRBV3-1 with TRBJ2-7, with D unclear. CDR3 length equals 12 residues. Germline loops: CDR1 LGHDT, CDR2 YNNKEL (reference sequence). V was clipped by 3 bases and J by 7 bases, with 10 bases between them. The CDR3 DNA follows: TGTGCCAGCAGCCAGGTCCTGGGGGAGCAGTACTTC. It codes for CASSQVLGEQYF.

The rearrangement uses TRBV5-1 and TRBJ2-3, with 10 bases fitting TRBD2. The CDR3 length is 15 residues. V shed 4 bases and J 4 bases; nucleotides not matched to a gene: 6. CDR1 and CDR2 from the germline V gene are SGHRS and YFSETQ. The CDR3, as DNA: TGCGCCAGCAGCGTCGGGACTAGCGAAGCAGATACGCAGTATTTT. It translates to CASSVGTSEADTQYF.